This passage covers 25 T cell receptor beta chains from one sample sequenced in a study of T-cell reconstitution after alpha-beta-depleted transplantation in children. During its preparation, the TCRbeta library received unique molecular identifiers. TCRdb reanalysed the PCR reads using MiXCR and keeps one entry per CDR3 protein. The sample records around 180,000 distinct CDR3 sequences, over 8.5% being singletons. Specimen: PBMCs, collected before TCRalphabeta/CD19-depleted stem cell transplant. Source of these receptors: a boy between 2 and 10 years old with acute myeloid leukemia, due to receive a stem cell transplant.

This clonotype came up many times. The chain links TRBV20-1 to TRBJ1-4, with D possibly TRBD1 on 5 matching bases. V was clipped by 2 bases and J by 0 bases, with 13 bases between them. Germline-derived CDR1 and CDR2 are DFQATT and SNEGSKA (reference sequence). The CDR3 extends over 16 amino acids. The CDR3 DNA reads as TGCAGTGCTAGATTGGGGCGTAGAGCAACTAATGAAAAACTGTTTTTT. Translated, it gives CSARLGRRATNEKLFF.

This clonotype was counted once. The genes are TRBV29-1 and TRBJ1-2; TRBD1 matches at 8 bases. V lost 8 bases to trimming and J lost 2 bases; unmatched junction nucleotides: 13. CDR1 and CDR2 from the germline V gene are SQVTM and ANQGSEA. The CDR3 loop spans 15 amino acids. CDR3 loop: CSTLGAGQGNYGYTF. DNA of the CDR3: TGCAGCACCTTAGGGGCTGGACAGGGAAACTATGGCTACACCTTC.

This clonotype was picked up many times. This chain links TRBV9 with TRBJ1-5, with D possibly matching TRBD1 (5 bases). Germline lookup yields CDR1 SGDLS and CDR2 YYNGEE. The CDR3 runs to 14 residues. Trimming stripped 0 bases from V and 9 bases from J, with 13 bases between. In DNA, the CDR3 is TGTGCCAGCAGCGTAGGGCAGGGTAGTCCGCCCCAGCATTTT. Protein: CASSVGQGSPPQHF.

This clonotype was seen ten or more times. The chain employs TRBV14 and TRBJ1-3; the D is unclear. Germline V gives CDR1 SGHDN, CDR2 FVKESK. The CDR3 runs to 16 residues. V lost 4 bases and J lost 0, with 13 bases in between. The CDR3 is CASSPQDAFSGNTIYF. The DNA for the CDR3 is TGTGCCAGCAGCCCGCAGGATGCTTTCTCTGGAAACACCATATATTTT.

A note on this clonotype: Germline is not matched at one junction end, which may reflect a read error. The chain carries TRBV6-1 and TRBJ2-3, with D possibly being TRBD1 (5 bases). Per the germline V gene, CDR1 is MNHNS and CDR2 is SASEGT. This CDR3 region has 15 residues. DNA for the CDR3: TGCGCCAGCAGGCTAGGGGATTCTAGCACAGATACGCAGTATTTT. Translating it yields CASRLGDSSTDTQYF.

This clonotype appeared many times. V is TRBV11-2 and J is TRBJ2-7; 8 nucleotides align to TRBD2. CDR3 size: 15 residues. Trimming cost V 5 bases and J 1 base; bases outside gene matches: 7. Germline CDR1 reads SGHAT; CDR2 reads FQNNGV. DNA of the CDR3: TGTGCCAGCAGCCCCACTGCGGGAGGATCCTACGAGCAGTACTTC. Translating it yields CASSPTAGGSYEQYF.

At least ten counts were recorded for this clonotype. The chain joins TRBV20-1 to TRBJ2-3; D possibly matches TRBD1 or TRBD2 (7 bases each). From germline, CDR1 is DFQATT and CDR2 SNEGSKA (reference sequence). Trimming took 2 bases from V and 4 from J, leaving 19 bases between them. CDR3 size: 16 residues. CDR3 loop: CSARKGAGDFADTQYF. The CDR3 bases are TGCAGTGCTAGAAAGGGGGCGGGAGATTTCGCAGATACGCAGTATTTT.

This clonotype has ten or more counts. This chain joins TRBV3-1 and TRBJ2-5, with unresolved D. This CDR3 region has 15 residues. The V gene's germline CDR1 is LGHDT and CDR2 YNNKEL (reference sequence). Trimming removed 0 bases at V and 2 bases at J, with 10 bases between. The CDR3 DNA reads as TGTGCCAGCAGCCAAGATGAAAACAGACAAGAGACCCAGTACTTC. As protein: CASSQDENRQETQYF.

At least ten counts were recorded for this clonotype. This rearrangement joins TRBV7-8 to TRBJ2-4; D gene ambiguous. Trimming stripped 3 bases from V and 1 base from J, with 13 bases between. The CDR3 covers 16 residues. In germline, CDR1 is SGHVS, CDR2 FQNEAQ. CDR3 DNA sequence: TGTGCCAGCAGCTTGAGACGAGTCGGGGCCAAAAACATTCAGTACTTC. Translating it yields CASSLRRVGAKNIQYF.

This clonotype turned up a few times. J is TRBJ2-1 and V is TRBV7-3, with 9 bases lining up with TRBD2. Germline assignment: CDR1 SGHTA and CDR2 FQGTGA. The CDR3 is 15 amino acids. V was clipped by 5 bases and J by 4 bases; unmatched bases: 6. The CDR3 sequence: CASSARLAAYNEQFF. Here the CDR3 DNA reads TGTGCCAGCAGCGCCCGACTAGCGGCTTACAATGAGCAGTTCTTC.

This clonotype was observed at least ten times. CDR3 sequence (DNA): TGCAGTGTTGCCGGGACCAATCAGCCCCAGCATTTT. This encodes CSVAGTNQPQHF. The chain recombines TRBV20-1 with TRBJ1-5; perhaps TRBD1 as D (5 bases). The CDR3 runs to 12 residues. V was cut by 7 bases and J by 3 bases, with 10 bases left in between. From germline, CDR1 is DFQATT and CDR2 SNEGSKA (reference sequence).

This clonotype was picked up many times. J is TRBJ1-2 and V is TRBV5-1; D ambiguous. V dropped 2 bases and J dropped 6 bases, with 11 bases sitting between them. The CDR3 has 13 residues. Germline CDR1 and CDR2: SGHRS and YFSETQ. The CDR3 sequence is CASSFMSADGYTF. The CDR3 DNA sequence: TGCGCCAGCAGCTTCATGTCCGCGGATGGCTACACCTTC.

This clonotype was counted ten times or more. One junction end does not reproduce the germline sequence, and a read error may be involved. The chain combines TRBV5-1 with TRBJ2-7; TRBD2 might be the D (9 bases). CDR3 length: 15 residues. Germline CDR1 reads SGHRS; CDR2 reads YFSETQ. In DNA form, the CDR3 reads TGCGCCAGCAGTTCCCAGGGGGCTAGCGGGAACGAGCTGTACTTC. It codes for CASSSQGASGNELYF.

Ten or more counts support this clonotype. CDR3 DNA: TGTGCCAGCAGCTTAGAGGGGACATCCCCCTTGTATACGCAGTATTTT. It yields the protein CASSLEGTSPLYTQYF. J is TRBJ2-3 and V is TRBV7-2, with D possibly matching TRBD1 (6 bases). Germline assignment: CDR1 SGHTA and CDR2 FQGNSA. Trimming stripped 1 base from V and 7 bases from J, with 18 bases between. CDR3 size: 16 residues.

In this sample, this clonotype turned up many times. The chain is built from TRBV28 and TRBJ1-5; D gene unclear. The CDR3 is 16 amino acids. The V end lost 3 bases, the J end lost 2 bases, and 14 bases lay between the germline ends. Germline V gene sequence: CDR1 MDHEN, CDR2 SYDVKM. The CDR3 coding sequence is TGTGCCAGCAGTTTCTGGGCGGGTGGTGGCAATCAGCCCCAGCATTTT. This codes for CASSFWAGGGNQPQHF.

This clonotype was seen repeatedly, ten times or more. V gene TRBV6-1 combines with J gene TRBJ2-7; tentative D call: TRBD1 (5 bases). Germline V gives CDR1 MNHNS, CDR2 SASEGT. This CDR3 comprises 15 residues. V lost 4 bases to trimming and J lost 1 base, with 14 bases between them. CDR3 DNA sequence: TGTGCCAGCAGTGTTTACCAGGGCCCTTCCTACGAGCAGTACGTC. Residues: CASSVYQGPSYEQYV.

This clonotype has a count of ten or more. The rearrangement joins TRBV4-1 to TRBJ1-5; D is unresolved. The CDR3 is made up of 16 amino acids. The V and J ends lost 0 bases and 4 bases respectively, with 13 bases between them. From germline, CDR1 is MGHRA and CDR2 YSYEKL. For the CDR3, the DNA is TGCGCCAGCAGCCAAGATACGCGGCCGAATAATCAGCCCCAGCATTTT. Encoded protein: CASSQDTRPNNQPQHF.

In this sample, this clonotype turned up many times. The gene calls are TRBV20-1 and TRBJ2-1; 8 bases map to TRBD2. After removal of 1 base from V and 1 base from J, the junction contained 9 bases not matched to a gene. This CDR3 is 17 amino acids long. Germline V gene sequence: CDR1 DFQATT, CDR2 SNEGSKA (reference sequence). This chain's CDR3 is CSARAVLTSASYNEQFF. For the CDR3, the DNA is TGCAGTGCTAGAGCTGTTTTGACTAGCGCTTCCTACAATGAGCAGTTCTTC.

This clonotype was counted many times. V gene TRBV3-1 combines with J gene TRBJ1-2; D not resolved. The CDR3 is 12 residues long. Looked up from germline, CDR1 is LGHDT and CDR2 is YNNKEL (reference sequence). V was shortened by 7 bases and J by 4 bases, with 10 bases between the two germline ends. Here the CDR3 reads CASTTAGYGYTF. The CDR3 bases are TGTGCCAGCACCACGGCAGGCTATGGCTACACCTTC.

This clonotype was recorded at least ten times. J is TRBJ2-1 and V is TRBV14; D is undetermined. The CDR3 has 13 amino acids. Trimming left V 0 bases short and J 7 bases short, with 7 bases between. Germline CDR1 reads SGHDN; CDR2 reads FVKESK. CDR3 protein: CASSQDAPNEQFF. CDR3 in DNA: TGTGCCAGCAGCCAAGACGCCCCGAATGAGCAGTTCTTC.

This clonotype was recorded at least ten times. The chain uses TRBV10-3 and TRBJ1-5, with D tentatively TRBD1 (6 bases). V lost 3 bases to trimming and J lost 5 bases, with 17 bases between them. This CDR3 contains 16 residues. Germline CDR1 ENHRY, CDR2 SYGVKD. This CDR3 is CAISEVKGGLDQPQHF. In DNA, the CDR3 is TGTGCCATCAGTGAAGTGAAGGGGGGGCTCGATCAGCCCCAGCATTTT.

At least ten counts were recorded for this clonotype. This sequence joins TRBV7-2 and TRBJ2-7; D is ambiguous. Trimming left V 4 bases short and J 4 bases short, with 8 bases between. The V gene's germline CDR1 is SGHTA and CDR2 FQGNSA. This CDR3 region has 12 residues. CDR3 bases: TGTGCCAGCAGCTCCGGGTTGTACGAGCAGTACTTC. As protein: CASSSGLYEQYF.

This clonotype showed up many times. This rearrangement joins TRBV6-1 to TRBJ2-6, with D perhaps TRBD2 (5 bases). CDR1 and CDR2 (germline): MNHNS, SASEGT. This CDR3 has 14 amino acids. V was pared by 7 bases and J by 2 bases, with 9 bases between. The CDR3 DNA reads as TGTGCCAGCAAGACGGGGACTGGGGCCAACGTCCTGACTTTC. This sequence encodes CASKTGTGANVLTF.

There are many counts of this clonotype. The J gene is TRBJ1-5, the V gene TRBV12-3 or TRBV12-4; unclear D gene. V was cut by 2 bases and J by 0 bases, with 8 bases left in between. There are 15 residues in the CDR3. In DNA form, the CDR3 reads TGTGCCAGCAGTTTAACAGCAAATAGCAATCAGCCCCAGCATTTT. The encoded protein is CASSLTANSNQPQHF.

For this clonotype: Just one base apart from a much larger clone, this may be a read error. The chain combines TRBV4-2 with TRBJ2-3, with 7 positions matching TRBD1. The CDR3 loop spans 17 amino acids. CDR1 is LGHNA, CDR2 YNFKEQ, per germline. The CDR3 DNA reads as TGTGCCAGCAGCCCACAATGGGACAGAGCCTCCACAGATACGCAGGATTTT. Translated: CASSPQWDRASTDTQDF.